This entry describes one T cell receptor (beta chain). In the authors' methods: Reference gene primer amplification yielded estimated nucleated cell counts. Clones were read by immunoSEQ multiplex PCR, and TCRdb kept only the in-frame ones, dropping some. The V and J calls and the clone size are those of that table, but D and trimming were determined from the DNA. The table lists about 68,000 clones, 80% to 85% of them singletons. The data are from a study of blood T cell repertoires in COVID-19. About the study: The study drew acute and convalescent COVID-19 samples from the United States, Italy and Spain. Nucleic acid was either cDNA or gDNA, and it came from T cells, B-cell-depleted T cells, or PBMCs.

The source of this sequence is a man aged 50 to 60 with active COVID-19. The sequencing sample was made of peripheral blood.

CDR3 in DNA: TGTGCCAGCACGGGGGATTCCTACGAGCAGTACTTC. Translation gives CASTGDSYEQYF. This sequence joins TRBV6-5 and TRBJ2-7; perhaps TRBD2 as D (6 bases). The CDR3 runs to 12 residues. CDR1 and CDR2 (germline): MNHEY, SVGAGI. Between the trimmed V and J ends, which lost 7 bases and 1 base, there was a span of 8 bases.